The clone carrying this T cell receptor beta chain showed up many times. Antigen specificity is unknown. This sample is part of a study of T-cell memory formation after mild COVID-19. The study's findings and limits: Clones that got smaller from day 15 to 85 had even CD4/CD8, while clones growing later tipped toward CD4+.

TCRdb itself ran the 5' RACE reads through MiXCR, one entry per CDR3 protein. The table records about 410,000 distinct CDR3 sequences, more than 15% of them present only once. The material sequenced was PBMCs or a T cell subset sorted from them (not recorded which). The TCR sequence derives from a man aged 18 to 30 who had mild COVID-19 (a few samples of this study predate the infection). Cell type and time point are not known.

The CDR3 region is CASSLAAWGETGELFF. The CDR3 nucleotides read TGCGCCAGCAGCTTGGCGGCCTGGGGGGAAACCGGGGAGCTGTTTTTT. The chain joins TRBV5-1 to TRBJ2-2, with D possibly being TRBD2 (6 bases). The CDR3 spans 16 residues. The germline gives CDR1 SGHRS, CDR2 YFSETQ. V was shortened by 0 bases and J by 5 bases, with 14 bases between the two germline ends.